These T cell receptor beta chains were read from a single sample in a study of shared clonotypes between healthy human individuals. Sequencing used immunoSEQ multiplex PCR; TCRdb keeps in-frame clones, though not all of them. Here the sample spans 650,000 to 750,000 clones, around 72% being singletons. The sequenced sample was memory CD4+ T cells sorted from blood. These receptors were taken from a woman in her 30s in good health. CDR3s include the opening cysteine and the closing phenylalanine or tryptophan. A D gene is named only where the DNA matches it firmly. Clone size is shown for a subset of rows, as once, few, many or a class of expanded clone.

CASSLVTSGNTGELFF | TGCGCCAGCAGCTTGGTGACTAGCGGGAACACCGGGGAGCTGTTTTTT | TRBJ2-2 | TRBV5-1 | . | TRBD2
CASRLQGNSYEQYF | TGTGCCAGCAGACTACAGGGGAACTCCTACGAGCAGTACTTC | TRBJ2-7 | TRBV6-5 | . | TRBD1
CATSRDPRDSSNQPQHF | TGTGCCACCAGCAGAGATCCCCGGGACAGTAGCAATCAGCCCCAGCATTTT | TRBJ1-5 | TRBV15 | . | TRBD1
CASSLRANEYGYTF | TGCGCCAGCAGCTTGAGGGCTAATGAGTATGGCTACACCTTC | TRBJ1-2 | TRBV5-1 | . | .
CASSLQDTQYF | TGTGCCAGCAGCTTACAAGATACGCAGTATTTT | TRBJ2-3 | TRBV11-2 | . | .
CASSYSWQTPTGQYF | TGTGCCAGCAGTTACTCGTGGCAGACCCCCACGGGGCAGTACTTC | TRBJ2-7 | TRBV6-5 | . | .
CASSEARRLDEQYF | TGTGCCAGCAGTGAAGCGAGGCGGCTCGACGAGCAGTACTTC | TRBJ2-7 | TRBV6-1 | few | .
CASTPGTGYGYTF | TGTGCCAGTACCCCCGGGACGGGGTATGGCTACACCTTC | TRBJ1-2 | TRBV19 | . | .
CASSEVGRIGELFF | TGTGCCAGCAGTGAAGTCGGTAGAATCGGGGAGCTGTTTTTT | TRBJ2-2 | TRBV2 | . | .
CASSLASKANYGYTF | TGCGCCAGCAGCTTGGCCTCTAAGGCTAACTATGGCTACACCTTC | TRBJ1-2 | TRBV5-1 | . | .
CASTPLAGSSYEQYF | TGTGCCAGCACTCCTCTAGCGGGCAGCTCCTACGAGCAGTACTTC | TRBJ2-7 | TRBV6-1 | . | TRBD2
CASSQMTPPYEQYF | TGCGCCAGCAGCCAGATGACACCTCCCTACGAGCAGTACTTC | TRBJ2-7 | TRBV4-1 | . | .
CASSEFGSGSSETQYF | TGCGCCAGCAGCGAATTCGGTAGCGGGAGTTCAGAGACCCAGTACTTC | TRBJ2-5 | TRBV5-1 | . | TRBD2
CASSSNQGTEAFF | TGTGCCAGCAGCTCGAATCAGGGGACTGAAGCTTTCTTT | TRBJ1-1 | TRBV7-3 | . | .
CASSFLAVGTEAFF | TGTGCCAGCAGTTTCTTAGCTGTCGGGACCGAAGCTTTCTTT | TRBJ1-1 | TRBV27 | . | .
CASRAPWAYEQYF | TGTGCCAGCAGGGCCCCTTGGGCGTACGAGCAGTACTTC | TRBJ2-7 | TRBV27 | . | .
CASRDGTSSYEQYF | TGCGCCAGCAGGGACGGGACTAGCTCCTACGAGCAGTACTTC | TRBJ2-7 | TRBV5-1 | . | TRBD2
CASSLVGGSSTGELFF | TGTGCCAGCAGTTTAGTAGGCGGGAGTTCTACCGGGGAGCTGTTTTTT | TRBJ2-2 | TRBV27 | . | TRBD2
CASSFGAGGNTEAFF | TGTGCCAGCAGCTTCGGGGCAGGGGGGAACACTGAAGCTTTCTTT | TRBJ1-1 | TRBV7-9 | . | TRBD1
CASSFYFQGQGSFTEAFF | TGTGCCAGCAGCTTTTACTTTCAGGGACAGGGGAGTTTCACTGAAGCTTTCTTT | TRBJ1-1 | TRBV13 | . | TRBD1
CASSSGGTGVREQYF | TGTGCCAGCAGTTCCGGGGGGACAGGGGTTCGAGAGCAGTACTTC | TRBJ2-7 | TRBV28 | . | TRBD1
CASAGQPNTGELFF | TGTGCCAGCGCGGGACAGCCGAACACCGGGGAGCTGTTTTTT | TRBJ2-2 | TRBV6-4 | . | .
CASSRPGQGASGANVLTF | TGCGCCAGCAGCCGACCGGGACAGGGGGCGTCTGGGGCCAACGTCCTGACTTTC | TRBJ2-6 | TRBV4-1 | . | TRBD1
CASSLGPGMDYGYTF | TGTGCCAGCAGCTTAGGACCGGGGATGGATTATGGCTACACCTTC | TRBJ1-2 | TRBV7-8 | few | .
CASSPRLGYTGELFF | TGTGCCAGCAGTCCACGCTTGGGGTACACCGGGGAGCTGTTTTTT | TRBJ2-2 | TRBV7-9 | . | .
CASTTGVYEQYF | TGTGCCAGCACCACAGGGGTATACGAGCAGTACTTC | TRBJ2-7 | TRBV28 | . | TRBD1
CASKGEGGNIQYF | TGTGCCAGTAAGGGGGAGGGTGGAAACATTCAGTACTTC | TRBJ2-4 | TRBV19 | . | .
CASSLPGYNEQFF | TGTGCCAGCAGCTTACCAGGGTACAATGAGCAGTTCTTC | TRBJ2-1 | TRBV11-2 | . | .
CASSPTSPTSEYNEQFF | TGTGCCAGCTCACCTACTTCGCCGACTAGCGAGTACAATGAGCAGTTCTTC | TRBJ2-1 | TRBV18 | . | TRBD2
CASSLVWDQETQYF | TGTGCCAGCAGCTTAGTTTGGGACCAAGAGACCCAGTACTTC | TRBJ2-5 | TRBV7-9 | . | .
CASNRVSAGAYEQYF | TGTGCCAGCAATAGAGTGTCCGCGGGGGCCTACGAGCAGTACTTC | TRBJ2-7 | TRBV28 | . | TRBD2
CSGTIAGAEHTQYF | TGCAGCGGAACCATAGCGGGCGCGGAACATACGCAGTATTTT | TRBJ2-3 | TRBV29-1 | . | TRBD2
CASSLIQETQYF | TGCGCCAGCAGCTTGATCCAAGAGACCCAGTACTTC | TRBJ2-5 | TRBV5-1 | . | .
CASSLTPGQSADTQYF | TGTGCCAGCAGCTTAACCCCGGGACAATCTGCAGATACGCAGTATTTT | TRBJ2-3 | TRBV7-3 | . | .
CAWSVRRNTEAFF | TGTGCCTGGAGTGTACGCAGGAACACTGAAGCTTTCTTT | TRBJ1-1 | TRBV30 | few | .
CASSDVYSGYTF | TGTGCCAGCAGTGACGTCTACTCTGGCTACACCTTC | TRBJ1-2 | TRBV2 | . | .
CASSFPDRGRITEAFF | TGTGCCAGCAGCTTCCCGGACAGGGGGCGTATAACTGAAGCTTTCTTT | TRBJ1-1 | TRBV11-1 | . | TRBD1
CSANNQPQHF | TGCAGTGCCAATAATCAGCCCCAGCATTTT | TRBJ1-5 | TRBV20-1 | . | .
CASSLLGGNTEAFF | TGTGCCAGCAGCTTACTCGGGGGGAACACTGAAGCTTTCTTT | TRBJ1-1 | TRBV7-3 | . | .
CASSQGTTQETQYF | TGTGCCAGCAGCCAAGGGACTACGCAAGAGACCCAGTACTTC | TRBJ2-5 | TRBV4-2 | . | .
CASSLEGAVGNTIYF | TGTGCCAGCAGTTTAGAGGGGGCGGTTGGAAACACCATATATTTT | TRBJ1-3 | TRBV28 | . | TRBD1
CASSHWDRDNEKLFF | TGTGCCAGCAGCCACTGGGACAGGGATAATGAAAAACTGTTTTTT | TRBJ1-4 | TRBV7-9 | . | TRBD1
CASSFTGNRGDQPQHF | TGTGCCAGCTCATTCACCGGGAACAGGGGTGATCAGCCCCAGCATTTT | TRBJ1-5 | TRBV18 | . | TRBD1
CASSLGSSGPYEQYF | TGTGCCAGCAGTTTAGGATCAAGCGGACCCTACGAGCAGTACTTC | TRBJ2-7 | TRBV5-6 | . | .
CASRDRGHTWGYTF | TGTGCCAGCAGAGACAGGGGCCACACTTGGGGCTACACCTTC | TRBJ1-2 | TRBV5-6 | . | TRBD1
CASTQSGQGYEQYF | TGTGCCAGCACTCAGTCGGGACAGGGGTACGAGCAGTACTTC | TRBJ2-7 | TRBV6-1 | . | TRBD1
CASSPWTGQGGNQPQHF | TGTGCCAGTAGTCCCTGGACGGGACAGGGGGGTAATCAGCCCCAGCATTTT | TRBJ1-5 | TRBV19 | . | TRBD1
CASSHLAMGEQYF | TGTGCCAGCAGCCATCTAGCGATGGGCGAGCAGTACTTC | TRBJ2-7 | TRBV11-2 | . | .
CASSLDSGAPYNEQFF | TGTGCCAGTAGTCTAGATAGCGGGGCCCCCTACAATGAGCAGTTCTTC | TRBJ2-1 | TRBV19 | . | TRBD2
CASSQGIAGNSYNEQFF | TGTGCCAGCAGCCAAGGGATTGCGGGTAACTCCTACAATGAGCAGTTCTTC | TRBJ2-1 | TRBV4-2 | . | .
CASSHRQGARGYTF | TGTGCCAGCAGTCACAGACAGGGGGCGCGTGGCTACACCTTC | TRBJ1-2 | TRBV28 | . | TRBD1